What follows are 14 T cell receptor beta chains derived from one specimen sequenced in a study of neoadjuvant anti-PD-1 for oral cavity cancer. The table came from immunoSEQ multiplex PCR; TCRdb's copy has only in-frame clones and leaves some out. The table includes around 62,000 clones, approximately 79% detected once. This specimen was PBMCs, taken before nivolumab (anti-PD-1) treatment. Receptors originate from a person aged 35-80 years with oral cavity squamous cell carcinoma.

The chain combines TRBV5-1 with TRBJ1-1; no definite D call. Germline V gene lookup returns CDR1 SGHRS and CDR2 YFSETQ. Trimming pared 2 bases from V and 2 bases from J, leaving 7 bases between. The CDR3 loop spans 13 amino acids. The CDR3 protein is CASSFFGNTEAFF. In DNA, the CDR3 is TGCGCCAGCAGCTTCTTTGGCAACACTGAAGCTTTCTTT.

The rearrangement links TRBV11-1 to TRBJ1-3; 7 bases are a match to TRBD1. CDR3 length: 17 residues. Germline CDR1 reads SGHAT; CDR2 reads FQDESV (reference sequence). The V gene end was trimmed by 1 base and the J gene end by 3 bases; junction bases not matched to a gene: 9. The CDR3 is CASSLELFGTDGNTIYF. In DNA, the CDR3 is TGTGCCAGCAGCTTAGAACTCTTTGGGACAGATGGAAACACCATATATTTT.

This clone came up a few times. V usage is TRBV5-1 and J usage is TRBJ1-6; weak D call: TRBD1 (5 bases). With 4 bases removed from V and 10 bases from J, the gap between germline ends came to 15 bases. The CDR3 spans 14 residues. Germline V gene sequence: CDR1 SGHRS, CDR2 YFSETQ. The CDR3 DNA sequence: TGCGCCAGCAGCCAGGGTCCTATCGGGTCACCCCTCCACTTT. This gives the protein CASSQGPIGSPLHF.

This chain links TRBV19 with TRBJ1-4; D perhaps matches TRBD1 (6 bases). The V gene lost 1 base and the J gene lost 12 bases, with 15 bases spanning the gap. The CDR3 is 14 residues long. Germline CDR1 reads LNHDA; CDR2 reads SQIVND (reference sequence). CDR3 coding DNA: TGTGCCAGTAGTATAGCCCTATCCGCAGGGGAACTGTTTTTT. Amino acids: CASSIALSAGELFF.

V usage is TRBV28 and J usage is TRBJ1-1, with D unclear. Germline CDR1 and CDR2: MDHEN and SYDVKM. This CDR3 spans 12 amino acids. The germline V and J ends were trimmed by 6 bases and 8 bases, with 13 bases remaining between them. CDR3 DNA: TGTGCCAGCAGCTCCGGCACCCTCGAAGCTTTCTTT. Translated: CASSSGTLEAFF.

The chain is built from TRBV5-4 and TRBJ2-6; 7 bases agree with TRBD1. After removal of 0 bases from V and 2 bases from J, the junction contained 11 bases not matched to a gene. This CDR3 has 19 residues. Germline V CDR1 and CDR2: SGHNT, YYREEE (reference sequence). The CDR3 nucleotides read TGTGCCAGCAGCTTGGTACCGGGACAGCGCCTCCCTGGGGCCAACGTCCTGACTTTC. It codes for CASSLVPGQRLPGANVLTF.

This chain links TRBV7-2 with TRBJ2-3, with 8 bases fitting TRBD2. With 3 bases clipped from V and 2 bases from J, the junction kept 4 bases outside the gene matches. This CDR3 has 15 amino acids. CDR1 is SGHTA and CDR2 is FQGNSA in the germline V gene. Here the CDR3 DNA reads TGTGCCAGCAGCTTGACTAGCGAGCTCACAGATACGCAGTATTTT. It translates to CASSLTSELTDTQYF. Together with reference TRBV7-2 and TRBJ2-3, the CDR3 gives the full variable domain: GAGVSQSPSNKVTEKGKDVELRCDPISGHTALYWYRQSLGQGLEFLIYFQGNSAPDKSGLPSDRFSAERTGGSVSTLTIQRTQQEDSAVYLCASSLTSELTDTQYFGPGTRLTVL.

For the CDR3, the DNA is TGTGCCAGCAGTTACTCAGCGGCTACAAACTATGGCTACACCTTC. It codes for CASSYSAATNYGYTF. This sequence joins TRBV6-5 and TRBJ1-2, with D unclear. Germline V gene lookup returns CDR1 MNHEY and CDR2 SVGAGI. Deletions cut 0 bases from V and 2 bases from J, with 10 bases between. This CDR3 is 15 amino acids long.

The chain joins TRBV19 to TRBJ2-7; 7 bases map to TRBD2. The CDR3 sequence is 13 residues long. V dropped 4 bases and J dropped 3; count of bases not matched to a gene: 3. In germline, CDR1 is LNHDA, CDR2 SQIVND (reference sequence). The CDR3 region has the DNA TGTGCCAGTAGTAGCGGGAGCGTCTACGAGCAGTACTTC. As protein: CASSSGSVYEQYF.

This chain connects TRBV19 to TRBJ2-5, with 9 bases that match TRBD2. Germline V CDR1 and CDR2: LNHDA, SQIVND (reference sequence). Germline trimming cut 1 base from V and 2 bases from J; bases unmatched to any gene: 2. The CDR3 covers 15 residues. The CDR3 here is CASSIASGTQETQYF. In DNA, the CDR3 is TGTGCCAGTAGTATAGCTAGCGGGACTCAAGAGACCCAGTACTTC.

This clone was detected a few times. V gene TRBV7-9 combines with J gene TRBJ1-4; D unclear. The CDR3 runs 15 residues. Trimming shortened V by 0 bases and J by 6 bases, and 11 bases separated the two germline ends. CDR1 and CDR2 from the germline V gene are SEHNR and FQNEAQ (reference sequence). The CDR3 loop reads CASSLAWGRDEKLFF. The DNA of the CDR3 is TGTGCCAGCAGCTTAGCGTGGGGAAGGGATGAAAAACTGTTTTTT.

The CDR3 nucleotides read TGTGCCACCAGCATTAAGAAGAACACTGAAGCTTTCTTT. Its translation: CATSIKKNTEAFF. This rearrangement joins TRBV15 to TRBJ1-1; no clear D. V shed 4 bases and J shed 1 base, with 7 bases lying between them. This CDR3 has 13 amino acids. Germline CDR1 LNHNV, CDR2 YYDKDF (reference sequence).

This clone was detected once. The V and J genes are TRBV9 and TRBJ1-5; 7 bases line up with TRBD1. V was pared by 10 bases and J by 0 bases, with 13 bases of the junction left unmatched. Per germline, CDR1 SGDLS and CDR2 YYNGEE. The CDR3 contains 16 residues. CDR3 region: CAWPGQSHFSNQPQHF. The CDR3 DNA reads as TGTGCCTGGCCGGGACAGTCCCATTTTAGCAATCAGCCCCAGCATTTT.

This chain uses TRBV29-1 with TRBJ1-2; D gene unclear. V was cut by 4 bases and J by 0 bases, with 9 bases left in between. Per germline, CDR1 SQVTM and CDR2 ANQGSEA. This CDR3 contains 13 residues. CDR3 DNA sequence: TGCAGCGTTGCTGAAGAATCTAACTATGGCTACACCTTC. Translated: CSVAEESNYGYTF.